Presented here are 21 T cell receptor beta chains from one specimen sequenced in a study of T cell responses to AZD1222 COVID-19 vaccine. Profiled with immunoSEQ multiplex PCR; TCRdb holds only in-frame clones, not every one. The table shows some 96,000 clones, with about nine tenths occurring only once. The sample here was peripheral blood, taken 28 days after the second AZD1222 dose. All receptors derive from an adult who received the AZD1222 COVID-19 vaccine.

In DNA, the CDR3 is TGTGCCAGTAGCTCACTTTGGGGCAGAGCTAACTCTGGGGCCAACGTCCTGACTTTC. It yields the protein CASSSLWGRANSGANVLTF. The chain combines TRBV19 with TRBJ2-6; D perhaps matches TRBD1 (5 bases). The germline V and J ends were trimmed by 6 bases and 0 bases, with 21 bases remaining between them. The CDR3 contains 19 residues. Germline values: CDR1 LNHDA, CDR2 SQIVND (reference sequence).

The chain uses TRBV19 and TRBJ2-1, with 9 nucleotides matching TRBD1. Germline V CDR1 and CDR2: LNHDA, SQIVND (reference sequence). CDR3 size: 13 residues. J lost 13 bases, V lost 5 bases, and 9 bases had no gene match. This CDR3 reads CASSRWDRAGQFF. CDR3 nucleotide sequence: TGTGCCAGTAGTCGATGGGACAGGGCGGGCCAGTTCTTC.

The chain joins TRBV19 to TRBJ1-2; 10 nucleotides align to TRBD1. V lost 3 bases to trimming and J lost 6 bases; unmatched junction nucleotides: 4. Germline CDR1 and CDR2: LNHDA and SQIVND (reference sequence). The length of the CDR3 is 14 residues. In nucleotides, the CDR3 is TGTGCCAGTAGTATTGACAGGGGGCTGGATGGCTACACCTTC. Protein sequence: CASSIDRGLDGYTF.

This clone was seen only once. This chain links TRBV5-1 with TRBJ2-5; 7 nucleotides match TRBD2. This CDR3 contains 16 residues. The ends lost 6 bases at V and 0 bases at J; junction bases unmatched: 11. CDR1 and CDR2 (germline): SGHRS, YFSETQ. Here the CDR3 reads CASTMSGTSYQETQYF. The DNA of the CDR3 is TGCGCCAGCACCATGAGCGGGACCTCGTACCAAGAGACCCAGTACTTC.

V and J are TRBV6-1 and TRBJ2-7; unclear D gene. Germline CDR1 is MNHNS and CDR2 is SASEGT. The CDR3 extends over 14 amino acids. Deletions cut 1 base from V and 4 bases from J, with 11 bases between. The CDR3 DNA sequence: TGTGCCAGCAGTGAAGAGGGCGGTAGGTACGAGCAGTACTTC. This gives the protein CASSEEGGRYEQYF.

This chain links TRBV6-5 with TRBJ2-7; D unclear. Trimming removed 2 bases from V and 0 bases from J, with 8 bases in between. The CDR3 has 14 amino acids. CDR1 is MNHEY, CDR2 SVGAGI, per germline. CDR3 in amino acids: CASSYRPFSYEQYF. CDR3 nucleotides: TGTGCCAGCAGTTACCGACCATTCTCCTACGAGCAGTACTTC.

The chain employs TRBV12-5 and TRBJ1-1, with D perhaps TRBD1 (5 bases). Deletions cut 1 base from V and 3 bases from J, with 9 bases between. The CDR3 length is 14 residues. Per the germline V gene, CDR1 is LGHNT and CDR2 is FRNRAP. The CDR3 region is CASGLGLGDTEAFF. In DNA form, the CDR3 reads TGTGCTAGTGGTTTGGGATTGGGGGACACTGAAGCTTTCTTT.

The CDR3 bases are TGTGCCAGCAGTTACCCGGGACACCCCCGGTACGAGCAGTACTTC. Protein: CASSYPGHPRYEQYF. The genes are TRBV6-5 and TRBJ2-7, with D possibly TRBD1 on 6 matching bases. There are 15 residues in the CDR3. V was pared by 2 bases and J by 4 bases, with 15 bases between. In germline, CDR1 is MNHEY, CDR2 SVGAGI.

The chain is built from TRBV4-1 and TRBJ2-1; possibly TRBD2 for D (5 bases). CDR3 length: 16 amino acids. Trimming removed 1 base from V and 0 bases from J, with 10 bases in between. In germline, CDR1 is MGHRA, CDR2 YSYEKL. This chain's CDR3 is CASSQVGRSSYNEQFF. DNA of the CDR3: TGCGCCAGCAGCCAAGTAGGGAGAAGCTCCTACAATGAGCAGTTCTTC.

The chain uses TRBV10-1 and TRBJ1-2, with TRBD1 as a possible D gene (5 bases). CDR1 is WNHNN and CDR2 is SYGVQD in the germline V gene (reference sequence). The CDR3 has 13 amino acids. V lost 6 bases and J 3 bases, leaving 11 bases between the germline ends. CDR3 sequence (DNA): TGCGCCAGCAGCGGCGTGGGGGACTATGGCTACACCTTC. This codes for CASSGVGDYGYTF.

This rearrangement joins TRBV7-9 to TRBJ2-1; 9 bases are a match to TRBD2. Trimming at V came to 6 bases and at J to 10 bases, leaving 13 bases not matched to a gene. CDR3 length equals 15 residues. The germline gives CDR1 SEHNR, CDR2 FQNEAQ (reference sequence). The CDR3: CASSSGREGAPEQFF. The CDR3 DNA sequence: TGTGCCAGCAGTTCCGGGCGGGAGGGTGCCCCCGAGCAGTTCTTC.

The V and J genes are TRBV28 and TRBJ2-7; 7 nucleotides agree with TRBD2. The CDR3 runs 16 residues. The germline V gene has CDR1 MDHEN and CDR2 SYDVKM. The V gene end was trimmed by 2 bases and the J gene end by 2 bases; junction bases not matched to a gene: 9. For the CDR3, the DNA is TGTGCCAGCAGTTTAGGGGGGGGGACTAACACCTACGAGCAGTACTTC. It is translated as CASSLGGGTNTYEQYF.

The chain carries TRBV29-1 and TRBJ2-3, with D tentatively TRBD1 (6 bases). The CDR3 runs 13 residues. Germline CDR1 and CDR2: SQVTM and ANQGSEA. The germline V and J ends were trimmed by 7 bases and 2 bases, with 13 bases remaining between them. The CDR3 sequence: CSAGQTLTDTQYF. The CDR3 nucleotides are TGCAGCGCAGGACAGACTCTCACAGATACGCAGTATTTT.

Here the CDR3 reads CASRTGVRGYTF. The CDR3 DNA follows: TGTGCCAGCAGGACAGGGGTACGGGGCTACACCTTC. V and J are TRBV28 and TRBJ1-2, with 8 bases fitting TRBD1. J lost 8 bases, V lost 6 bases, and 5 bases had no gene match. CDR1 is MDHEN and CDR2 is SYDVKM in the germline V gene. The CDR3 has 12 amino acids.

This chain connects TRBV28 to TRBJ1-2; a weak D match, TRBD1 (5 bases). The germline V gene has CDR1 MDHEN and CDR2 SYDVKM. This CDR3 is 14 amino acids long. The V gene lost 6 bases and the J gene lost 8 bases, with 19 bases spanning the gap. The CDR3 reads CASRPRGSARGYTF. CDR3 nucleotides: TGTGCCAGCAGACCCCGGGGCTCAGCCCGGGGCTACACCTTC.

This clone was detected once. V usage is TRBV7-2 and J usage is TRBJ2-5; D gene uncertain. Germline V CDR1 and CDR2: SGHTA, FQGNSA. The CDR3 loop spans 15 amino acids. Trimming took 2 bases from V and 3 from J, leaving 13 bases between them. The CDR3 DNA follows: TGTGCCAGCAGCTTACTCGACCTCCCAGAAGAGACCCAGTACTTC. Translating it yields CASSLLDLPEETQYF.

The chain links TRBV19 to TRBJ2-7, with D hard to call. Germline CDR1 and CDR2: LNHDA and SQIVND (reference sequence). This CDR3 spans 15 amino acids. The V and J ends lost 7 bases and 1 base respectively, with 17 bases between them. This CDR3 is CASKGSDTNSYEQYF. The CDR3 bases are TGTGCCAGTAAAGGATCTGATACTAATTCCTACGAGCAGTACTTC.

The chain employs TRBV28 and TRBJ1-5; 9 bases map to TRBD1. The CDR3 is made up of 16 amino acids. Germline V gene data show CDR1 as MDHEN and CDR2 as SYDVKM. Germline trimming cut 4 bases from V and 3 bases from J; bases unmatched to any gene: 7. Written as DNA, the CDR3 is TGTGCCAGCAGTTGGGCCGGGACAGGGCACAATCAGCCCCAGCATTTT. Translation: CASSWAGTGHNQPQHF.

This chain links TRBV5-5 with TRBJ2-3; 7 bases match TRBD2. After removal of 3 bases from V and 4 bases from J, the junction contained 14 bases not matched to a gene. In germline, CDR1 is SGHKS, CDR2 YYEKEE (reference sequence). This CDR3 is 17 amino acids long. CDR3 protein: CASSYSLAGQGPDTQYF. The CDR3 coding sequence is TGTGCCAGCAGCTATAGTTTAGCGGGTCAGGGACCAGATACGCAGTATTTT.

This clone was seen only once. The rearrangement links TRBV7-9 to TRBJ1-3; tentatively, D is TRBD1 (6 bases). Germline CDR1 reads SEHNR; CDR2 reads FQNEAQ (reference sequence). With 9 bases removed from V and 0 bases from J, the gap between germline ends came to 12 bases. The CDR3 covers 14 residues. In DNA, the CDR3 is TGTGCCAGAGGGGGGATCAGCTCTGGAAACACCATATATTTT. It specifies CARGGISSGNTIYF.

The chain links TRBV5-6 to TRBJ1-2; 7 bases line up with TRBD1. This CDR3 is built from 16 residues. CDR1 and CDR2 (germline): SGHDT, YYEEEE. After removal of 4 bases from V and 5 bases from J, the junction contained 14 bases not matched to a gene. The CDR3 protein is CASSNDRTGDWYGYTF. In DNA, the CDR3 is TGTGCCAGCAGCAATGATCGAACAGGGGACTGGTATGGCTACACCTTC.